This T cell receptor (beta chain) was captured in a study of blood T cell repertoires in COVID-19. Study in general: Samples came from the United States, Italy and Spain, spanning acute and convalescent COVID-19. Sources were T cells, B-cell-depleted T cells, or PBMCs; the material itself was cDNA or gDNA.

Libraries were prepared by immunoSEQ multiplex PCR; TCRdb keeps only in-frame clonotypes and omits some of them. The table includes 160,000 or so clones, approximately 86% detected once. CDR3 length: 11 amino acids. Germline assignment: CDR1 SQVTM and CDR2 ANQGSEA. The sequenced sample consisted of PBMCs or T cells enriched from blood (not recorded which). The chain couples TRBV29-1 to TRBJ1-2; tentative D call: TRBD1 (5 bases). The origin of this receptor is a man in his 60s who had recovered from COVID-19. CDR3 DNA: TGCAGTGGCAGGGTGGACTATGGCTACACCTTC. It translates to CSGRVDYGYTF.